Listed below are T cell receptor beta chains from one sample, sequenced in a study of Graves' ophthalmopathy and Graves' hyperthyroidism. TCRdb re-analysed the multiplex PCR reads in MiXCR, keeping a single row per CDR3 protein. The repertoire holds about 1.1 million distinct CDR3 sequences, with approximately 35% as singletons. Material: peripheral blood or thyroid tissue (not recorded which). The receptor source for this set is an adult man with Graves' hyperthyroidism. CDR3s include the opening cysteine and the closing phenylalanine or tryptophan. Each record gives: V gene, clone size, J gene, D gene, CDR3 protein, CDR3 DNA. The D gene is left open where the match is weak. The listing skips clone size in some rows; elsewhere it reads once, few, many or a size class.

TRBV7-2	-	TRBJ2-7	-	CASSLAGNNYEQYF	TGTGCCAGCAGCTTGGCCGGGAACAACTACGAGCAGTACTTC
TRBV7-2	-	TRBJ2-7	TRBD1	CASSYRGQGKSYEQYF	TGTGCCAGCAGCTACAGGGGGCAGGGGAAATCGTACGAGCAGTACTTC
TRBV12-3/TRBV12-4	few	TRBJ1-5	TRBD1	CASSDAPDRANQPQHF	TGTGCCAGCAGTGACGCTCCGGACAGGGCTAATCAGCCCCAGCATTTT
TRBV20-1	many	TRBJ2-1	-	CSARVVQGYNEQFF	TGCAGTGCTAGAGTCGTGCAGGGTTACAATGAGCAGTTCTTC
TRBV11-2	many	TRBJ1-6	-	CASRPTGKGDNSPLHF	TGTGCCAGCAGACCAACCGGGAAGGGGGATAATTCACCCCTCCACTTT
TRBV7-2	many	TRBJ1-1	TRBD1	CASSSPPDRGLGNTEAFF	TGTGCCAGCAGCTCGCCGCCAGACAGGGGGCTGGGGAACACTGAAGCTTTCTTT
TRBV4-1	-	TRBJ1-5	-	CASSQDPGGRFQPQHF	TGCGCCAGCAGCCAAGATCCAGGAGGGAGATTTCAGCCCCAGCATTTT
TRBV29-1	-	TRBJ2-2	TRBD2	CSASSLGGAANTGELFF	TGCAGCGCCAGCAGCTTGGGAGGGGCGGCCAACACCGGGGAGCTGTTTTTT
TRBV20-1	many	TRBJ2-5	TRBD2	CSAPRRTSGGRETQYF	TGCAGTGCGCCCCGCCGAACTAGCGGGGGGCGGGAGACCCAGTACTTC
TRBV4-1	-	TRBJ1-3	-	CASEGGNTIYF	TGCGCCAGTGAGGGTGGAAACACCATATATTTT
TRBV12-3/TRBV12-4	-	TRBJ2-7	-	CASSLDAVSYEQYF	TGTGCCAGCAGTTTAGACGCAGTTTCCTACGAGCAGTACTTC
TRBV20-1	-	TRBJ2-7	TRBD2	CSAPRVSGIYEQYF	TGCAGTGCCCCTCGGGTTAGCGGGATCTACGAGCAGTACTTC
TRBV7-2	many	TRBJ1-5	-	CASSLGLGYPNQPQHF	TGTGCCAGCAGCTTAGGCTTGGGTTATCCCAATCAGCCCCAGCATTTT
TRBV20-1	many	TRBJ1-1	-	CSASQHLRSLTEAFF	TGCAGTGCTAGTCAACACCTCAGGAGTCTTACTGAAGCTTTCTTT
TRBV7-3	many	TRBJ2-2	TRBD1	CASSIRGGGGELFF	TGTGCCAGCAGCATTCGAGGGGGCGGCGGGGAGCTGTTTTTT
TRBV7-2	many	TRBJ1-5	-	CASSPQGSNQPQHF	TGTGCCAGCAGCCCACAGGGCAGCAATCAGCCCCAGCATTTT
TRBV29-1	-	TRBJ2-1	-	CSVADSYEQFF	TGCAGCGTTGCTGACAGTTATGAGCAGTTCTTC
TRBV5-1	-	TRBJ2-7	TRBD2	CASSVTSGSANYEQYF	TGCGCCAGCAGCGTGACTAGCGGGAGTGCGAACTACGAGCAGTACTTC
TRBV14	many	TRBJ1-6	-	CASSQVRPSRSSYNSPLHF	TGTGCCAGCAGCCAAGTCAGGCCCTCCAGGAGCTCCTATAATTCACCCCTCCACTTT
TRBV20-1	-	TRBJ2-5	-	CSATAGPQETQYF	TGCAGTGCAACCGCGGGCCCACAAGAGACCCAGTACTTC
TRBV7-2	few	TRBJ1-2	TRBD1	CASSLVTGGDDGYTF	TGTGCCAGCAGCTTAGTTACAGGGGGCGATGATGGCTACACCTTC
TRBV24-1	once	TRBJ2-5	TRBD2	CATSDRAGALAVQETQYF	TGTGCCACCAGTGATCGGGCCGGGGCCCTAGCGGTACAAGAGACCCAGTACTTC
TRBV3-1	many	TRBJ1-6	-	CASSQRTDPRTSPLHF	TGTGCCAGCAGCCAACGGACCGATCCCCGGACCTCACCCCTCCACTTT
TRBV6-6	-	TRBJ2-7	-	CASSYIGGREQYF	TGTGCCAGCAGTTACATTGGGGGGAGAGAGCAGTACTTC
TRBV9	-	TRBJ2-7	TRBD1	CASSVAGQENYEQYF	TGTGCCAGCAGCGTAGCGGGACAGGAGAACTACGAGCAGTACTTC